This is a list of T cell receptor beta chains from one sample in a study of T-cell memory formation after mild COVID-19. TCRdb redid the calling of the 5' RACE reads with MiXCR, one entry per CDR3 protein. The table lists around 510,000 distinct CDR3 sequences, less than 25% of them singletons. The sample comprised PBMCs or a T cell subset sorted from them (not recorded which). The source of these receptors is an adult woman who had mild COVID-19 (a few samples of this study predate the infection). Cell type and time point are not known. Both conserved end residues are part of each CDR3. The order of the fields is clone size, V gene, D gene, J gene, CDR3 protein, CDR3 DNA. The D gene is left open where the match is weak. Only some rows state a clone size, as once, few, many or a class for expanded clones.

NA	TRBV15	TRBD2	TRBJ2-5	CATSRGGAGEQETQYF	TGTGCCACCAGCAGAGGCGGAGCGGGGGAGCAAGAGACCCAGTACTTC
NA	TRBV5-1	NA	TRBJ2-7	CASSLYAGHSYEQYF	TGCGCCAGCAGCTTGTACGCAGGCCACTCCTACGAGCAGTACTTC
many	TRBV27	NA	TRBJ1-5	CASSLQGDQPQHF	TGTGCCAGCAGTTTACAGGGAGATCAGCCCCAGCATTTT
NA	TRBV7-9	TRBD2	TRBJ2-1	CASSSPITPGTSGVNEQFF	TGTGCCAGCAGCTCGCCGATTACCCCCGGGACTAGCGGGGTCAATGAGCAGTTCTTC
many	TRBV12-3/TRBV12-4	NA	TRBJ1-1	CASSFRGTNTEAFF	TGTGCCAGCAGTTTTCGGGGGACGAACACTGAAGCTTTCTTT
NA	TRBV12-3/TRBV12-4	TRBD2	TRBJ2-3	CASTPGTSGGYTQYF	TGTGCCAGCACGCCCGGGACTAGCGGGGGGTATACGCAGTATTTT
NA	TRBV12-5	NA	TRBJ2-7	CASAPRLAYYEQYF	TGTGCTAGTGCACCTAGGCTAGCGTACTACGAGCAGTACTTC
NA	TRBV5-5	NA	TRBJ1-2	CASTAGHNYGYTF	TGTGCCAGCACCGCCGGACACAACTATGGCTACACCTTC
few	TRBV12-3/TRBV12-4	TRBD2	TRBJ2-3	CASSYLAGGADTQYF	TGTGCCAGCAGTTATCTAGCGGGGGGTGCAGATACGCAGTATTTT
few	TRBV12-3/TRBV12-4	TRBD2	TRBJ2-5	CASSSYSGRLGETQYF	TGTGCCAGCAGTTCCTATAGCGGGAGACTCGGGGAGACCCAGTACTTC
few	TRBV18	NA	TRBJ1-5	CASSPGGLVGNQPQHF	TGTGCCAGCTCACCGGGGGGACTGGTGGGCAATCAGCCCCAGCATTTT
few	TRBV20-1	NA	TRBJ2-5	CSGGSQETQYF	TGCAGTGGGGGGAGCCAAGAGACCCAGTACTTC
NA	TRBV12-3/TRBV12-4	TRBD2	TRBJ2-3	CASRSSGGPGTDTQYF	TGTGCCAGCAGGTCTAGCGGGGGGCCCGGCACAGATACGCAGTATTTT
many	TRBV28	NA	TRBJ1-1	CASSLQGRGTEAFF	TGTGCCAGCAGTTTACAGGGGCGCGGCACTGAAGCTTTCTTT
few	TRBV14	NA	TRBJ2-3	CASSLQGYLEGDRTDTQYF	TGTGCCAGCAGCCTCCAAGGTTATTTGGAGGGGGACCGCACAGATACGCAGTATTTT
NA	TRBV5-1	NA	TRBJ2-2	CASSLHRTKEELFF	TGCGCCAGCAGCTTACACCGGACGAAGGAGGAGCTGTTTTTT
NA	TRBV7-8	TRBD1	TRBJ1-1	CASSFSGGGTEAFF	TGTGCCAGCAGCTTCTCAGGGGGAGGCACTGAAGCTTTCTTT
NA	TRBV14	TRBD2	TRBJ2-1	CASSQVIAGGPYNEQFF	TGTGCCAGCAGCCAAGTGATAGCGGGCGGACCCTACAATGAGCAGTTCTTC
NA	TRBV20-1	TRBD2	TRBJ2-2	CSAKDVGEGTGELFF	TGCAGTGCTAAAGATGTGGGGGAGGGTACCGGGGAGCTGTTTTTT
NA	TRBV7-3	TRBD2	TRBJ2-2	CASSETASRGLTNTGELFF	TGTGCCAGCAGCGAAACGGCCTCGCGGGGACTAACGAACACCGGGGAGCTGTTTTTT
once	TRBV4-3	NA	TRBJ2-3	CASSQDLGPSGSTDTQYF	TGCGCCAGCAGCCAAGATTTGGGCCCAAGCGGGAGCACAGATACGCAGTATTTT
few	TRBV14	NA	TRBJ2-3	CASSPMPVWRDGADTQYF	TGTGCCAGCAGCCCAATGCCCGTCTGGCGGGATGGCGCAGATACGCAGTATTTT
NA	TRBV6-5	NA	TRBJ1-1	CASSYVLGGTEAFF	TGTGCCAGCAGTTATGTACTGGGCGGGACTGAAGCTTTCTTT
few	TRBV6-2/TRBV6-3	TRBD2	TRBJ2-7	CASSPLALAERYEQYF	TGTGCCAGCAGCCCCCTTGCACTAGCGGAGCGCTACGAGCAGTACTTC
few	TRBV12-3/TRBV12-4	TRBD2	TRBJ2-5	CASSPGTTFPQYF	TGTGCCAGCAGCCCCGGGACTACCTTCCCCCAGTACTTC
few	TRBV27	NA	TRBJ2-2	CASSYGTGTGELFF	TGTGCCAGCAGTTACGGAACCGGCACCGGGGAGCTGTTTTTT
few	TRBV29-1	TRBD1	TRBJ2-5	CSVRRGQETQYF	TGCAGCGTTCGCAGGGGGCAAGAGACCCAGTACTTC
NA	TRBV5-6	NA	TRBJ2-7	CASSLALEQYF	TGTGCCAGCAGCTTGGCCCTCGAGCAGTACTTC
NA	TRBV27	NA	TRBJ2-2	CASSTIGNRVDGELFF	TGTGCCAGCAGCACAATAGGGAACAGGGTAGACGGGGAGCTGTTTTTT
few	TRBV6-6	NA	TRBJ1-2	CASSYSTARSHYGYTF	TGTGCCAGCAGTTACTCGACTGCCAGGAGTCACTATGGCTACACCTTC
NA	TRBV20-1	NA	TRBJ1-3	CSARENARNTIYF	TGCAGTGCTCGCGAGAACGCCAGAAACACCATATATTTT
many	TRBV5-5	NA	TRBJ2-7	CASSRAGSPSYEQYF	TGTGCCAGCAGCCGCGCGGGATCCCCATCCTACGAGCAGTACTTC
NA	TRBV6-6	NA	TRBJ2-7	CASRGASGTSAEQYF	TGTGCCAGCAGGGGGGCAAGCGGGACATCTGCCGAGCAGTACTTC
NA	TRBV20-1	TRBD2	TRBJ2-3	CSARALVAGAEDPDTQYF	TGCAGTGCTAGAGCCCTGGTAGCGGGGGCCGAGGACCCAGATACGCAGTATTTT
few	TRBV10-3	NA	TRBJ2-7	CAISFPQGYEQYF	TGTGCCATCAGTTTTCCACAGGGCTACGAGCAGTACTTC
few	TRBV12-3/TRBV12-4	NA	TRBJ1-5	CASSFASQPQHF	TGTGCCAGCAGTTTCGCGAGTCAGCCCCAGCATTTT
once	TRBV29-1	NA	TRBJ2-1	CSVEAAGTSSYNEQFF	TGCAGCGTTGAGGCTGCGGGAACGAGCTCCTACAATGAGCAGTTCTTC
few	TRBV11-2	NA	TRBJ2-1	CASLPYWGRGEQFF	TGTGCCAGCTTACCCTACTGGGGGAGAGGTGAGCAGTTCTTC
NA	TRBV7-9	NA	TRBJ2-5	CASSPPGRAFQETQYF	TGTGCCAGCAGCCCTCCGGGCAGAGCCTTCCAAGAGACCCAGTACTTC
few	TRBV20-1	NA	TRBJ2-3	CSARSPAGSTDTQYF	TGCAGTGCTAGATCCCCGGCAGGGTCCACAGATACGCAGTATTTT
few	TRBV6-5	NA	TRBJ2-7	CASSRSILGGISYEQYF	NA
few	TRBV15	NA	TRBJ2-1	CATSRRTVKGYNEQFF	TGTGCCACCAGCAGAAGGACAGTAAAGGGCTACAATGAGCAGTTCTTC
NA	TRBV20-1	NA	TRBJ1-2	CSAPTRGYTF	TGCAGTGCTCCCACACGTGGCTACACCTTC
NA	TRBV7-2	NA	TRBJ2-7	CASSFNRDEQYF	TGTGCCAGCAGCTTTAACAGGGACGAGCAGTACTTC
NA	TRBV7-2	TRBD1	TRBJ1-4	CASSFKGTGSSEKLFF	TGTGCCAGCAGCTTCAAAGGGACAGGGAGTTCTGAAAAACTGTTTTTT
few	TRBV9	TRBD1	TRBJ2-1	CASRNSTGGEQFF	TGTGCCAGCAGGAACTCGACAGGGGGCGAGCAGTTCTTC